Shown below are 31 T cell receptor beta chains from a single sample sequenced in a study of CD8+ T cells in alopecia areata. Specimens obtained from alopecia areata patients comprised lesional scalp punch biopsies and peripheral blood. Extracted RNA was reverse transcribed into cDNA, the sequencing template. TCRdb keeps only in-frame clones here, not all; method: immunoSEQ multiplex PCR. Of about 5,500 clones in the sample, about 60% were seen once. Specimen: skin, collected at week 0. These receptors were obtained from a human donor with alopecia areata.

J is TRBJ2-7 and V is TRBV29-1, with 7 bases aligning to TRBD1. CDR3 length: 13 amino acids. CDR1 is SQVTM, CDR2 ANQGSEA, per germline. The V gene end was trimmed by 6 bases and the J gene end by 3 bases; junction bases not matched to a gene: 8. CDR3: CSVTGTDIYEQYF. DNA for the CDR3: TGCAGCGTGACCGGGACAGACATCTACGAGCAGTACTTC.

The gene calls are TRBV2 and TRBJ1-1, with D perhaps matching TRBD1 (5 bases). The CDR3 is made up of 14 amino acids. Trimming took off 8 bases at V and 5 bases at J, with 18 bases between the two ends. Per the germline V gene, CDR1 is SNHLY and CDR2 is FYNNEI. This CDR3 is CASLGGGLVTEAFF. The CDR3, as DNA: TGTGCCAGCCTGGGTGGGGGGTTGGTTACTGAAGCTTTCTTT.

This chain joins TRBV18 and TRBJ1-6; a possible D gene is TRBD1 (5 bases). Per germline, CDR1 KGHSH and CDR2 LQKENI. Trimming cost V 6 bases and J 8 bases, with 17 bases left between them. The CDR3 sequence is 15 residues long. DNA for the CDR3: TGTGCCAGCTCCAACACTCGGGGGAGTGATTCACCCCTCCACTTT. Its translation: CASSNTRGSDSPLHF.

The chain links TRBV18 to TRBJ2-5; D is possibly TRBD1 or TRBD2 (5 bases each). The length of the CDR3 is 14 residues. V gave up 3 bases and J gave up 5 bases, with 13 bases separating them. The germline V gene has CDR1 KGHSH and CDR2 LQKENI. The CDR3 sequence: CASSPSGTGETQYF. DNA of the CDR3: TGTGCCAGCTCACCTTCAGGGACCGGGGAGACCCAGTACTTC. Combining the CDR3 with reference TRBV18 and TRBJ2-5 gives the whole variable domain NAGVMQNPRHLVRRRGQEARLRCSPMKGHSHVYWYRQLPEEGLKFMVYLQKENIIDESGMPKERFSAEFPKEGPSILRIQQVVRGDSAAYFCASSPSGTGETQYFGPGTRLLVL.

This sequence joins TRBV9 and TRBJ1-1; TRBD1 matches 11 bases. V lost 0 bases, J lost 10 bases, and 5 bases stayed unmatched. The CDR3 sequence is 14 residues long. Germline V gene lookup returns CDR1 SGDLS and CDR2 YYNGEE. The DNA for the CDR3 is TGTGCCAGCAGCGTAGGGGTGGGGACAGGGGGAGCTTTCTTT. Encoded protein: CASSVGVGTGGAFF.

This clone was recorded a few times. The rearrangement links TRBV7-2 to TRBJ1-6, with D possibly being TRBD1 (5 bases). Germline V CDR1 and CDR2: SGHTA, FQGNSA. The length of the CDR3 is 14 residues. The ends were cut back, 1 base at V and 7 bases at J, with 8 bases in the middle. The CDR3 nucleotides read TGTGCCAGCAGCTTAGGGGGGTTAAATTCACCCCTCCACTTT. Amino acid sequence: CASSLGGLNSPLHF.

The chain links TRBV13 to TRBJ2-7; D is tentatively TRBD1 or TRBD2 (5 bases each). The germline V gene encodes CDR1 PRHDT and CDR2 FYEKMQ (reference sequence). The ends were cut back, 5 bases at V and 3 bases at J, with 17 bases in the middle. The CDR3 runs 15 residues. The CDR3 DNA sequence: TGTGCCAGCAGCCCTAGGAGGACGGGGCACTACGAGCAGTACTTC. Its protein is CASSPRRTGHYEQYF. Together with reference TRBV13 and TRBJ2-7, the CDR3 gives the full variable domain: AAGVIQSPRHLIKEKRETATLKCYPIPRHDTVYWYQQGPGQDPQFLISFYEKMQSDKGSIPDRFSAQQFSDYHSELNMSSLELGDSALYFCASSPRRTGHYEQYFGPGTRLTVT.

The V gene is TRBV19, the J gene TRBJ2-7; D uncertain. Germline loops: CDR1 LNHDA, CDR2 SQIVND (reference sequence). V was shortened by 4 bases and J by 4 bases, with 26 bases between the two germline ends. The CDR3 runs to 18 residues. This chain's CDR3 is CASSTSVVLLGSRYEQYF. The CDR3 DNA is TGTGCCAGTAGTACCTCCGTCGTCTTGCTGGGTTCTAGGTACGAGCAGTACTTC.

The sample holds a few counts of this clone. The gene calls are TRBV4-3 and TRBJ2-4; the match to TRBD2 covers 8 bases. From germline, CDR1 is LGHNA and CDR2 YSLEER. V lost 2 bases, J lost 7 bases, and 7 bases stayed unmatched. CDR3 length equals 15 residues. The CDR3 DNA is TGCGCCAGCAGCCAAACCCACGGGGGGGCGAACATTCAGTACTTC. It encodes CASSQTHGGANIQYF.

The CDR3 DNA follows: TGCGCCAGCGCAGGGACCCCAGTGGAGACCCAGTACTTC. It specifies CASAGTPVETQYF. V usage is TRBV4-1 and J usage is TRBJ2-5, with D perhaps being TRBD1 or TRBD2 (5 bases each). V gave up 8 bases and J gave up 5 bases, with 15 bases separating them. This CDR3 is built from 13 residues. Germline V gene lookup returns CDR1 MGHRA and CDR2 YSYEKL.

This sequence joins TRBV5-1 and TRBJ2-1, with TRBD1 matching over 8 bases. Per germline, CDR1 SGHRS and CDR2 YFSETQ. The length of the CDR3 is 16 residues. With 4 bases clipped from V and 4 bases from J, the junction kept 10 bases outside the gene matches. The CDR3: CASSAEDRDLYNEQFF. CDR3 DNA sequence: TGCGCCAGCAGCGCGGAGGACAGGGACCTTTACAATGAGCAGTTCTTC.

This clone was recorded at least ten times. A much larger clonotype is one base distant, so this may be a read error. This specimen includes other DNA sequences encoding the same CDR3. The chain has TRBV5-1 and TRBJ1-1; 7 bases are a match to TRBD1. The CDR3 loop spans 16 amino acids. From germline, CDR1 is SGHRS and CDR2 YFSETQ. DNA for the CDR3: TGCGCCCGCAGCTTGGGGGCAGGGGGTACTTCATGGGAAGCTTTCTTT. Residues: CARSLGAGGTSWEAFF.

This chain links TRBV6-5 with TRBJ1-2; 8 bases are a match to TRBD1. CDR1 MNHEY and CDR2 SVGAGI come from the germline V gene. The CDR3 has 15 amino acids. The V gene end was trimmed by 4 bases and the J gene end by 4 bases; junction bases not matched to a gene: 8. The CDR3 loop is CASSFSTGAVYGYTF. The CDR3, as DNA: TGTGCCAGCAGTTTTTCGACAGGGGCGGTCTATGGCTACACCTTC.

The gene calls are TRBV11-2 and TRBJ2-7, with 10 bases lining up with TRBD1. Germline V CDR1 and CDR2: SGHAT, FQNNGV. This CDR3 comprises 15 residues. J gave up 0 bases and V 4 bases, and 3 bases lay outside the gene matches. The CDR3 coding sequence is TGTGCCAGCAGCTCAGGGACAGGGGTCTCCTACGAGCAGTACTTC. Encoded protein: CASSSGTGVSYEQYF.

V gene TRBV11-2 combines with J gene TRBJ2-1; D gene uncertain. The germline V and J ends were trimmed by 8 bases and 7 bases, with 9 bases remaining between them. The CDR3 runs 11 residues. Germline CDR1 reads SGHAT; CDR2 reads FQNNGV. CDR3 nucleotides: TGTGCCAGCTCCGCGTGGAATGAGCAGTTCTTC. Translation: CASSAWNEQFF.

This chain's CDR3 is CASSERKPPGRRSYEQYF. Here the CDR3 DNA reads TGTGCCAGCAGTGAAAGGAAACCCCCGGGACGGAGGTCCTACGAGCAGTACTTC. The chain carries TRBV2 and TRBJ2-7; D may correspond to TRBD1 or TRBD2 (5 bases each). Trimming pared 2 bases from V and 1 base from J, leaving 21 bases between. The germline V gene encodes CDR1 SNHLY and CDR2 FYNNEI. The CDR3 sequence is 18 residues long.

This chain connects TRBV5-1 to TRBJ2-3; D gene uncertain. The CDR3 extends over 16 amino acids. V was pared by 3 bases and J by 0 bases, with 14 bases between. The germline gives CDR1 SGHRS, CDR2 YFSETQ. The CDR3 here is CASSSDPTFSTDTQYF. CDR3 in DNA: TGCGCCAGCAGCTCGGACCCGACCTTTAGCACAGATACGCAGTATTTT.

The CDR3 sequence: CASTLTGELFF. CDR3 sequence (DNA): TGCGCCAGCACCCTCACCGGGGAGCTGTTTTTT. The gene calls are TRBV5-1 and TRBJ2-2; the D is unclear. This CDR3 has 11 amino acids. The V gene lost 6 bases and the J gene lost 4 bases, with 4 bases spanning the gap. The germline V gene has CDR1 SGHRS and CDR2 YFSETQ.

CDR3: CASSTRARLDTGELFF. The CDR3 DNA follows: TGTGCCAGCTCAACACGAGCGAGGTTAGATACCGGGGAGCTGTTTTTT. The chain employs TRBV18 and TRBJ2-2; no clear D. With 5 bases removed from V and 5 bases from J, the gap between germline ends came to 18 bases. Germline CDR1 and CDR2: KGHSH and LQKENI. The CDR3 is made up of 16 amino acids.

There are a few counts of this clone. The gene calls are TRBV5-6 and TRBJ1-4; TRBD1 aligns across 9 bases. This CDR3 is 15 amino acids long. After removal of 6 bases from V and 7 bases from J, the junction contained 10 bases not matched to a gene. Looked up from germline, CDR1 is SGHDT and CDR2 is YYEEEE. CDR3 coding DNA: TGTGCCAGCAACCCCAAGGGACAGGGTGGTGAAAAACTGTTTTTT. Translated: CASNPKGQGGEKLFF.

The genes are TRBV15 and TRBJ1-1, with 7 nucleotides matching TRBD1. Per the germline V gene, CDR1 is LNHNV and CDR2 is YYDKDF (reference sequence). There are 16 residues in the CDR3. The V segment lost 9 bases and the J segment 0 bases; nucleotides outside the gene matches: 13. CDR3: CATSTGVMILNTEAFF. DNA for the CDR3: TGTGCCACGTCAACAGGGGTTATGATTTTGAACACTGAAGCTTTCTTT.

The chain couples TRBV7-8 to TRBJ2-7, with D unclear. The CDR3 is made up of 14 amino acids. The germline CDR1 and CDR2 sequences are SGHVS and FQNEAQ. V was pared by 4 bases and J by 5 bases, with 15 bases between. The CDR3 loop reads CASSSRPLGHEQYF. The CDR3 DNA reads TGTGCCAGCAGCTCAAGACCGTTAGGTCACGAGCAGTACTTC.

This clone was counted a single time. The chain couples TRBV27 to TRBJ1-5; D gene uncertain. Trimming took 4 bases from V and 5 from J, leaving 9 bases between them. This CDR3 has 13 residues. Per the germline V gene, CDR1 is MNHEY and CDR2 is SMNVEV (reference sequence). This CDR3 is CASSSIGDQPQHF. The DNA for the CDR3 is TGTGCCAGCAGTTCCATTGGAGATCAGCCCCAGCATTTT.

The chain recombines TRBV29-1 with TRBJ2-1, with D maybe TRBD2 (5 bases). Trimming shortened V by 4 bases and J by 6 bases, and 16 bases separated the two germline ends. From germline, CDR1 is SQVTM and CDR2 ANQGSEA. This CDR3 is built from 14 residues. CDR3 sequence reads: CSVADYVARNEQFF. The DNA of the CDR3 is TGCAGCGTTGCTGACTACGTCGCCCGCAATGAGCAGTTCTTC.

The CDR3 loop is CASSPNRQETQYF. In DNA, the CDR3 is TGTGCCAGCTCACCGAACAGGCAAGAGACCCAGTACTTC. The gene calls are TRBV18 and TRBJ2-5, with TRBD1 as a possible D gene (5 bases). Germline-derived CDR1 and CDR2 are KGHSH and LQKENI. This CDR3 is built from 13 residues. The V end lost 3 bases, the J end lost 2 bases, and 7 bases lay between the germline ends. Together with reference TRBV18 and TRBJ2-5, the CDR3 gives the full variable domain: NAGVMQNPRHLVRRRGQEARLRCSPMKGHSHVYWYRQLPEEGLKFMVYLQKENIIDESGMPKERFSAEFPKEGPSILRIQQVVRGDSAAYFCASSPNRQETQYFGPGTRLLVL.

The rearrangement links TRBV4-1 to TRBJ1-2, with 8 bases fitting TRBD1. V shed 0 bases and J 4 bases; nucleotides not matched to a gene: 10. The CDR3 contains 17 residues. Germline values: CDR1 MGHRA, CDR2 YSYEKL. DNA of the CDR3: TGCGCCAGCAGCCAAGACCCCCGGACAGGGTGGGGCTATGGCTACACCTTC. Translating gives CASSQDPRTGWGYGYTF.

Worth noting for this clone: A junction boundary mismatches the germline segment, possibly from a read error. V and J are TRBV5-1 and TRBJ1-1; the match to TRBD1 covers 7 bases. The CDR3 consists of 16 residues. CDR1 and CDR2 (germline): SGHRS, YFSETQ. CDR3 amino acids: CASGLDRQGRNTEAFF. The CDR3 DNA reads as TGCGCCAGCGGCTTGGACCGACAGGGCCGGAACACTGAAGCTTTCTTT.

The rearrangement joins TRBV18 to TRBJ2-1, with D hard to call. V was trimmed by 1 base and J by 2 bases, leaving 9 bases between them. The CDR3 totals 15 residues. The germline V gene encodes CDR1 KGHSH and CDR2 LQKENI. The CDR3 here is CASSPRRAAYNEQFF. In nucleotides, the CDR3 is TGTGCCAGCTCACCACGGCGCGCGGCCTACAATGAGCAGTTCTTC.

J is TRBJ2-7 and V is TRBV6-5; 13 bases are shared with TRBD2. The V gene end was trimmed by 6 bases and the J gene end by 5 bases; junction bases not matched to a gene: 1. The germline V gene encodes CDR1 MNHEY and CDR2 SVGAGI. The CDR3 has 13 residues. The CDR3 spells CASRGLAGNEQYF. CDR3 bases: TGTGCCAGCAGGGGACTAGCGGGGAACGAGCAGTACTTC.

The chain carries TRBV5-1 and TRBJ2-3, with D hard to call. Trimming pared 4 bases from V and 5 bases from J, leaving 8 bases between. CDR3 size: 12 residues. Germline assignment: CDR1 SGHRS and CDR2 YFSETQ. CDR3 bases: TGCGCCAGCAGCGAAAAGCTAGATACGCAGTATTTT. It codes for CASSEKLDTQYF.

The V call is TRBV5-6, the J call TRBJ2-5; D is possibly TRBD1 (5 bases). The CDR3 loop spans 14 amino acids. Trimming took 0 bases from V and 1 from J, leaving 7 bases between them. Germline CDR1 and CDR2: SGHDT and YYEEEE. The CDR3 DNA follows: TGTGCCAGCAGCTTGGTACAGGCCCAAGAGACCCAGTACTTC. Its translation: CASSLVQAQETQYF. Full variable domain (outside the CDR3, taken from reference TRBV5-6 and TRBJ2-5): DAGVTQSPTHLIKTRGQQVTLRCSPKSGHDTVSWYQQALGQGPQFIFQYYEEEERQRGNFPDRFSGHQFPNYSSELNVNALLLGDSALYLCASSLVQAQETQYFGPGTRLLVL.